The 15 T cell receptor beta chains presented below share a single source sample, sequenced in a study of vaccination effects on CD4 cells after COVID-19. Produced via immunoSEQ multiplex PCR; TCRdb's table is partial and in-frame only. The table shows around 53,000 clones, with nearly 75% occurring only once. It was after approximately 11 days of culture that CD4+ T cells were isolated. The person acquired a PCR-confirmed SARS-CoV-2 infection between March and December 2020. It was two doses of either the BNT162b2 or mRNA-1273 vaccine that participants received. These TCRs' antigens remain unknown. This sample comprised CD4+ T cells from PBMCs cultured without peptide, obtained after COVID-19 vaccination. The source of these receptors is a human donor who had a prior SARS-CoV-2 infection.

This sequence joins TRBV4-2 and TRBJ2-7, with D tentatively TRBD2 (6 bases). Germline V gives CDR1 LGHNA, CDR2 YNFKEQ. V was cut by 4 bases and J by 1 base, with 17 bases left in between. The CDR3 is made up of 16 amino acids. The CDR3 nucleotides are TGTGCCAGCAGCCCCCACGTAGCCGGGGGATCCTACGAGCAGTACTTC. Amino acid sequence: CASSPHVAGGSYEQYF.

This chain uses TRBV7-8 with TRBJ2-2; D remains ambiguous. The CDR3 runs 14 residues. V was pared by 6 bases and J by 0 bases, with 8 bases between. Germline V lookup: CDR1 SGHVS, CDR2 FQNEAQ. The CDR3 coding sequence is TGTGCCAGCAGTCTCTTAGCGAACACCGGGGAGCTGTTTTTT. It specifies CASSLLANTGELFF.

This clone was seen a handful of times. The chain is built from TRBV5-1 and TRBJ2-7, with 9 nucleotides matching TRBD2. Germline V gene data show CDR1 as SGHRS and CDR2 as YFSETQ. This CDR3 contains 16 residues. V shed 4 bases, J shed 0 bases, and the junction held 8 bases outside the gene matches. The CDR3 protein is CASSPDSGGSSYEQYF. The CDR3 region has the DNA TGCGCCAGCAGCCCCGATAGCGGGGGTAGCTCCTACGAGCAGTACTTC.

The chain combines TRBV30 with TRBJ2-1; no clear D. Trimming took off 2 bases at V and 6 bases at J, with 17 bases between the two ends. Germline assignment: CDR1 GTSNPN and CDR2 SVGIG (reference sequence). This CDR3 region has 15 residues. The CDR3: CAWSIPGAWGNEQFF. The CDR3 DNA reads as TGTGCCTGGAGTATACCCGGAGCCTGGGGCAATGAGCAGTTCTTC.

This chain connects TRBV5-4 to TRBJ1-2; TRBD1 might be the D (6 bases). The V gene's germline CDR1 is SGHNT and CDR2 YYREEE (reference sequence). This CDR3 has 15 residues. V was shortened by 2 bases and J by 3 bases, with 14 bases between the two germline ends. CDR3 nucleotides: TGTGCCAGCAGCTTAAGGGGGAGTGGCGACTATGGCTACACCTTC. This encodes CASSLRGSGDYGYTF.

This chain uses TRBV24-1 with TRBJ1-1; D not resolved. The V gene lost 4 bases and the J gene lost 7 bases, with 9 bases spanning the gap. This CDR3 comprises 12 residues. CDR1 is KGHDR and CDR2 is SFDVKD in the germline V gene. The CDR3 loop reads CATSDPGGEAFF. Written as DNA, the CDR3 is TGTGCCACCAGTGACCCCGGCGGTGAAGCTTTCTTT.

J is TRBJ2-7 and V is TRBV11-2; 7 nucleotides match TRBD2. Germline V CDR1 and CDR2: SGHAT, FQNNGV. The CDR3 length is 17 residues. J gave up 0 bases and V 0 bases, and 8 bases lay outside the gene matches. CDR3 sequence: CASSLDPYTSDSYEQYF. DNA of the CDR3: TGTGCCAGCAGCTTAGATCCCTATACTAGCGACTCCTACGAGCAGTACTTC.

This clone was recorded once. J is TRBJ1-1 and V is TRBV3-1 (or the pseudogene TRBV3-2); TRBD1 might be the D (5 bases). Germline V CDR1 and CDR2: LGHDT, YNNKEL (reference sequence). Trimming stripped 5 bases from V and 4 bases from J, with 14 bases between. CDR3 length: 14 residues. The CDR3 here is CASSFRDRATEAFF. The CDR3 DNA reads as TGTGCCAGCAGCTTTCGGGACCGGGCCACTGAAGCTTTCTTT.

The V and J genes are TRBV9 and TRBJ2-3; TRBD2 agrees at 12 bases. CDR3 length equals 17 residues. Germline V gene sequence: CDR1 SGDLS, CDR2 YYNGEE. V was pared by 3 bases and J by 6 bases, with 11 bases of the junction left unmatched. CDR3 sequence: CASSAGPLAGGGDTQYF. CDR3 in DNA: TGTGCCAGCAGCGCGGGACCGCTAGCGGGAGGGGGGGATACGCAGTATTTT.

This chain links TRBV5-1 with TRBJ2-3; TRBD2 aligns across 9 bases. V was pared by 0 bases and J by 5 bases, with 4 bases of the junction left unmatched. The germline gives CDR1 SGHRS, CDR2 YFSETQ. This CDR3 region has 15 residues. The CDR3 reads CASSLGPSGEDTQYF. The CDR3 DNA follows: TGCGCCAGCAGCTTGGGCCCTAGCGGGGAAGATACGCAGTATTTT.

The rearrangement joins TRBV11-2 to TRBJ2-3; 10 bases map to TRBD2. The CDR3 contains 16 residues. V trimming: 7 bases; J trimming: 10 bases; junction bases outside the gene matches: 17. Germline loops: CDR1 SGHAT, CDR2 FQNNGV. CDR3: CASNLLAGATLRAQYF. CDR3 sequence (DNA): TGTGCCAGCAATCTTCTAGCGGGGGCGACCCTCCGGGCGCAGTATTTT. The full variable domain, its missing parts supplied by reference TRBV11-2 and TRBJ2-3, is EAGVAQSPRYKIIEKRQSVAFWCNPISGHATLYWYQQILGQGPKLLIQFQNNGVVDDSQLPKDRFSAERLKGVDSTLKIQPAKLEDSAVYLCASNLLAGATLRAQYFGPGTRLTVL.

This chain uses TRBV11-1 with TRBJ2-2; no reliable D call. Germline CDR1 reads SGHAT; CDR2 reads FQDESV (reference sequence). This CDR3 has 14 residues. Deletions cut 1 base from V and 0 bases from J, with 3 bases between. CDR3 DNA: TGTGCCAGCAGCTTAGGGGCGAACACCGGGGAGCTGTTTTTT. It specifies CASSLGANTGELFF. Full variable domain (remainder filled in from reference TRBV11-1 and TRBJ2-2): EAEVAQSPRYKITEKSQAVAFWCDPISGHATLYWYRQILGQGPELLVQFQDESVVDDSQLPKDRFSAERLKGVDSTLKIQPAELGDSAMYLCASSLGANTGELFFGEGSRLTVL.

The rearrangement links TRBV6-2 or TRBV6-3 to TRBJ1-1, with D possibly being TRBD1 (6 bases). Per germline, CDR1 MNHEY and CDR2 SVGEGT. Trimming removed 0 bases at V and 1 base at J, with 9 bases between. There are 15 residues in the CDR3. CDR3 sequence: CASSYSWGANTEAFF. For the CDR3, the DNA is TGTGCCAGCAGTTACTCGTGGGGGGCGAACACTGAAGCTTTCTTT.

The genes are TRBV21-1 and TRBJ2-7; TRBD2 reflects the table's D call only, with no check against the DNA. TRBV21-1 is annotated as a pseudogene. The CDR3 consists of 19 residues. CDR3 region: CASSTRTLGLAGRTGEQYF. The CDR3 nucleotides read TGTGCCAGCAGCACCCGGACATTAGGACTAGCGGGACGAACTGGTGAGCAGTACTTC.

The chain employs TRBV4-2 and TRBJ2-5; D might be TRBD2 (7 bases). Deletions cut 2 bases from V and 5 bases from J, with 12 bases between. The CDR3 runs to 14 residues. CDR1 is LGHNA and CDR2 is YNFKEQ in the germline V gene. CDR3: CASSQKGGAETQYF. For the CDR3, the DNA is TGTGCCAGCAGCCAAAAGGGGGGGGCTGAGACCCAGTACTTC.